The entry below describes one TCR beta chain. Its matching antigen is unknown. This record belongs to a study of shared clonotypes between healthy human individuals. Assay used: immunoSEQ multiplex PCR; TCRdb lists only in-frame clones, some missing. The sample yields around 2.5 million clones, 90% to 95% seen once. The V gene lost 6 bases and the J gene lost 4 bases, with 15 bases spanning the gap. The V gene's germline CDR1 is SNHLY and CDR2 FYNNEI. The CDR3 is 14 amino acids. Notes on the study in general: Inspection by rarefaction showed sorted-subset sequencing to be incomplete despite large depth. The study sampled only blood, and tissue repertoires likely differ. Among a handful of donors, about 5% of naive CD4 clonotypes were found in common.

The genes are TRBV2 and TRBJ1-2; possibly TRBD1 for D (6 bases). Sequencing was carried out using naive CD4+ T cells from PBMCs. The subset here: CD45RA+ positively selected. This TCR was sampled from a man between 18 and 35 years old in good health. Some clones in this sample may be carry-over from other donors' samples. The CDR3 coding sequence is TGTGCCAGCAGAGCCACAGGGAGCGGCTATGGCTACACCTTC. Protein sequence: CASRATGSGYGYTF.